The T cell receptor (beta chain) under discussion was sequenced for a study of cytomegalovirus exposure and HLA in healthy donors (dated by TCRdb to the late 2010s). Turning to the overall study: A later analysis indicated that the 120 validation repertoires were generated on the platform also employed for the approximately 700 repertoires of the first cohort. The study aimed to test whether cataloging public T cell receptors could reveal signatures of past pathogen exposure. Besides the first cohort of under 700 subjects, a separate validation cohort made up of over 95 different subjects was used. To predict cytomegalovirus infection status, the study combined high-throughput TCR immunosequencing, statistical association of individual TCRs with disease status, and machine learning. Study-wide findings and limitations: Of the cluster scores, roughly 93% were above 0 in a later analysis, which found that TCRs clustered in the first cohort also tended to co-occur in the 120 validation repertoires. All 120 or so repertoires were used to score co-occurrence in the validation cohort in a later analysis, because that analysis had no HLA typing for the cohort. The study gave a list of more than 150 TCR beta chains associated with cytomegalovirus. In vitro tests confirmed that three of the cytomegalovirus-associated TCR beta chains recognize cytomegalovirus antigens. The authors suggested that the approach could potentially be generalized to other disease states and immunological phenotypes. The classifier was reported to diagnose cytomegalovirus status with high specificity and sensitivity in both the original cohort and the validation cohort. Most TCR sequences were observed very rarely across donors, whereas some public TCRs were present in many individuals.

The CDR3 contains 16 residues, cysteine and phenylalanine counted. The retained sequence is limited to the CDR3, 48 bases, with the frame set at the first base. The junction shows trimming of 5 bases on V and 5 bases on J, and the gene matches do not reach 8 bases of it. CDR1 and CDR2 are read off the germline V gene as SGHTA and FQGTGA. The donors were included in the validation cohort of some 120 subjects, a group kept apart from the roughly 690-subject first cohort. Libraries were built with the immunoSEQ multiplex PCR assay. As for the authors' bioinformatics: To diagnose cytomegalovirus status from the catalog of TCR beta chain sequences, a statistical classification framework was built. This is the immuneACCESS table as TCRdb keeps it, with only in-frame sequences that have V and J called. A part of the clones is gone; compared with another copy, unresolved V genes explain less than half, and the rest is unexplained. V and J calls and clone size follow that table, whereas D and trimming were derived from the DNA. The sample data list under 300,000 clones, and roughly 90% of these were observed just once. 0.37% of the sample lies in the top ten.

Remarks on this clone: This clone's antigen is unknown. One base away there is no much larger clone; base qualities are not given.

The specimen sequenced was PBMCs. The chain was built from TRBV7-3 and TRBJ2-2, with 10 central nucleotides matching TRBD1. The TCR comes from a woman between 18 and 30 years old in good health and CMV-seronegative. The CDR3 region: CASSRIGQGVTGELFF. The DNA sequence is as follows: TGTGCCAGCAGCAGGATAGGACAGGGGGTGACCGGGGAGCTGTTTTTT.